Below, 13 T cell receptor beta chains from the same sample are listed, as sequenced in a study of PD-L1 blockade in urothelial cancer. The data were produced by immunoSEQ multiplex PCR, yet TCRdb's version contains in-frame clones alone and is incomplete. Here the sample spans tens of thousands of clones, 65% to 90% being singletons. This sample's time point: pretreatment peripheral blood. The input for sequencing was PBMCs, taken around atezolizumab (anti-PD-L1) treatment. The receptors were sampled from a man between 65 and 80 years old with urothelial cancer.

In its sample, this clone was seen a few times. The CDR3, as DNA: TGCGCCAGCAGCCGAGGACTAGCTCCCAACGAGCAGTACTTC. Its protein is CASSRGLAPNEQYF. The chain combines TRBV5-1 with TRBJ2-7; 8 bases line up with TRBD2. The CDR3 is made up of 14 amino acids. Germline V lookup: CDR1 SGHRS, CDR2 YFSETQ. Losses at the gene ends were 4 bases for V and 5 bases for J; bases not matched to a gene: 8.

The genes are TRBV29-1 and TRBJ1-4; D gene uncertain. The length of the CDR3 is 11 residues. The V gene's germline CDR1 is SQVTM and CDR2 ANQGSEA. V lost 6 bases and J lost 8, with 10 bases in between. CDR3 residues: CSVRVGEKLFF. DNA for the CDR3: TGCAGCGTGAGGGTGGGGGAAAAACTGTTTTTT.

The CDR3 DNA reads TGTGCCAGCAGCCCCACCCCGGGACTAGCGGGAGGTGGATACTTC. Translation gives CASSPTPGLAGGGYF. The V gene is TRBV7-2, the J gene TRBJ2-7; 15 bases line up with TRBD2. The CDR3 runs 15 residues. Looked up from germline, CDR1 is SGHTA and CDR2 is FQGNSA. J gave up 13 bases and V 5 bases, and 12 bases lay outside the gene matches. The variable domain in full, with the rest retrieved from reference TRBV7-2 and TRBJ2-7, is GAGVSQSPSNKVTEKGKDVELRCDPISGHTALYWYRQSLGQGLEFLIYFQGNSAPDKSGLPSDRFSAERTGGSVSTLTIQRTQQEDSAVYLCASSPTPGLAGGGYFGPGTRLTVT.

The chain has TRBV4-2 and TRBJ2-5; 11 positions agree with TRBD2. Germline-derived CDR1 and CDR2 are LGHNA and YNFKEQ. Unmatched junction bases numbered 8, after V lost 0 bases and J lost 2 bases. There are 18 residues in the CDR3. The CDR3 here is CASSQDLRLAGRQETQYF. CDR3 nucleotides: TGTGCCAGCAGCCAAGATCTTCGACTAGCGGGAAGACAAGAGACCCAGTACTTC.

This CDR3 reads CASSQYQGRANYGYTF. The CDR3 region has the DNA TGCGCCAGCAGCCAGTACCAGGGGCGAGCTAACTATGGCTACACCTTC. This chain connects TRBV4-1 to TRBJ1-2; tentatively, D is TRBD1 (6 bases). CDR3 length: 16 residues. CDR1 is MGHRA and CDR2 is YSYEKL in the germline V gene. Trimming shortened V by 3 bases and J by 0 bases, and 14 bases separated the two germline ends.

The chain employs TRBV29-1 and TRBJ2-3; 8 nucleotides agree with TRBD2. The V gene end was trimmed by 3 bases and the J gene end by 6 bases; junction bases not matched to a gene: 5. This CDR3 has 13 residues. Germline CDR1 SQVTM, CDR2 ANQGSEA. CDR3 nucleotide sequence: TGCAGCGTTGAGCTAGCGGGTTCGGATACGCAGTATTTT. Translated, it gives CSVELAGSDTQYF.

CDR3 in DNA: TGTGCCACCAGCAGGAGACTAGCGGGAAGCCAAGAGACCCAGTACTTC. Protein sequence: CATSRRLAGSQETQYF. The chain has TRBV15 and TRBJ2-5, with 11 bases matching TRBD2. V was pared by 3 bases and J by 1 base, with 4 bases of the junction left unmatched. The CDR3 totals 16 residues. Germline V gene lookup returns CDR1 LNHNV and CDR2 YYDKDF (reference sequence).

The chain is built from TRBV9 and TRBJ2-7, with 9 positions matching TRBD2. Germline values: CDR1 SGDLS, CDR2 YYNGEE. The CDR3 length is 16 residues. With V trimmed by 4 bases and J by 3 bases, 11 bases remained unmatched. The DNA of the CDR3 is TGTGCCAGCAGCCCCCGGACTAGCGAAAGTTTCTACGAGCAGTACTTC. Its protein product is CASSPRTSESFYEQYF.

The rearrangement links TRBV29-1 to TRBJ2-5; maybe TRBD2 (7 bases). The CDR3 runs 17 residues. V was cut by 7 bases and J by 5 bases, with 29 bases left in between. Germline assignment: CDR1 SQVTM and CDR2 ANQGSEA. For the CDR3, the DNA is TGCAGCGGGGACACCACCGGGACTACCCTTTCGGGGGAGACCCAGTACTTC. Protein: CSGDTTGTTLSGETQYF.

The V gene is TRBV5-4, the J gene TRBJ2-1; TRBD2 aligns across 8 bases. The CDR3 spans 16 residues. Germline V CDR1 and CDR2: SGHNT, YYREEE (reference sequence). Germline trimming cut 4 bases from V and 5 bases from J; bases unmatched to any gene: 11. The CDR3 loop is CASSQSRLARNNEQFF. The CDR3 nucleotides read TGTGCCAGCAGCCAATCAAGACTAGCGCGAAACAATGAGCAGTTCTTC.

The chain recombines TRBV29-1 with TRBJ2-1; 9 nucleotides align to TRBD1. CDR1 is SQVTM and CDR2 is ANQGSEA in the germline V gene. With V trimmed by 5 bases and J by 8 bases, 7 bases remained unmatched. There are 13 residues in the CDR3. DNA for the CDR3: TGCAGCGTTAGCGGACAGGGGTTCGATGAGCAGTTCTTC. This sequence encodes CSVSGQGFDEQFF.

This chain uses TRBV28 with TRBJ1-4; D remains unclear. Germline CDR1 MDHEN, CDR2 SYDVKM. V was clipped by 5 bases and J by 8 bases, with 15 bases between them. The CDR3 has 14 amino acids. CDR3 nucleotides: TGTGCCAGCAGTATCCGGGGATATCAAGAAAAACTGTTTTTT. The encoded protein is CASSIRGYQEKLFF.

The sample holds a few counts of this clone. V and J are TRBV19 and TRBJ1-4; D unclear. The V gene lost 3 bases and the J gene lost 7 bases, with 9 bases spanning the gap. Germline V gene sequence: CDR1 LNHDA, CDR2 SQIVND (reference sequence). The CDR3 totals 13 residues. In DNA form, the CDR3 reads TGTGCCAGTAGTATCGACCCGGGTGAAAAACTGTTTTTT. This translates into CASSIDPGEKLFF.